The present TCR beta chain was sequenced within a study of T cell responses to AZD1222 COVID-19 vaccine. General observations from the study: Researchers took repertoire samples only after the peak T cell response had come. Spike-specific TCRs gained breadth and depth after people received two AZD1222 doses.

The table came from immunoSEQ multiplex PCR; TCRdb's copy has only in-frame clones and leaves some out. Of over 150,000 clones in the sample, around 90% were seen once. Germline values: CDR1 LNHNV, CDR2 YYDKDF (reference sequence). The CDR3 length is 15 residues. Between the trimmed V and J ends, which lost 0 bases and 0 bases, there was a span of 9 bases. This clone was seen a handful of times. Its antigen is as yet unknown. This receptor was taken from an adult who received the AZD1222 COVID-19 vaccine. The starting material was peripheral blood, obtained 28 days after the second AZD1222 dose. This chain uses TRBV15 with TRBJ2-7, with D possibly being TRBD2 (6 bases). CDR3 sequence (DNA): TGTGCCACCAGCAGAGACGGGGGACCCTCCTACGAGCAGTACTTC. It specifies CATSRDGGPSYEQYF.